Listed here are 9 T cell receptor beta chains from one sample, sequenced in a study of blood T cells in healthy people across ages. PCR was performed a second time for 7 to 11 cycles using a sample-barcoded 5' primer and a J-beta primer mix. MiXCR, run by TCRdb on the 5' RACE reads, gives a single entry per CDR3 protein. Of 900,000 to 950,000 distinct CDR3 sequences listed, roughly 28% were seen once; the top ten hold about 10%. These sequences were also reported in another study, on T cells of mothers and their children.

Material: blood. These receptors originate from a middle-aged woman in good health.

CDR3 region: CASSLPGLNYGYTF. The CDR3 bases are TGTGCCAGCAGCCTCCCCGGTCTTAACTATGGCTACACCTTC. This chain connects TRBV7-9 to TRBJ1-2; no clear D gene. This CDR3 has 14 residues. Germline V CDR1 and CDR2: SEHNR, FQNEAQ (reference sequence). Trimming took off 5 bases at V and 1 base at J, with 11 bases between the two ends.

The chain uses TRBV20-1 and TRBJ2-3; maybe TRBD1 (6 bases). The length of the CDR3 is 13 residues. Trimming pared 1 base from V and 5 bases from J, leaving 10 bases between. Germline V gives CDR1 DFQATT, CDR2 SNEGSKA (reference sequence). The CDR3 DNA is TGCAGTGCTAGAGGGTACAGGGAAGATACGCAGTATTTT. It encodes CSARGYREDTQYF.

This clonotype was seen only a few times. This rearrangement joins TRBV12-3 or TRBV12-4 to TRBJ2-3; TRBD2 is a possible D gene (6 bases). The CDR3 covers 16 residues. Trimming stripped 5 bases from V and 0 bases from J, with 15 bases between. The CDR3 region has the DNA TGTGCCAGCAGTGGGGTGGTCCTAGCGAGCACAGATACGCAGTATTTT. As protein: CASSGVVLASTDTQYF.

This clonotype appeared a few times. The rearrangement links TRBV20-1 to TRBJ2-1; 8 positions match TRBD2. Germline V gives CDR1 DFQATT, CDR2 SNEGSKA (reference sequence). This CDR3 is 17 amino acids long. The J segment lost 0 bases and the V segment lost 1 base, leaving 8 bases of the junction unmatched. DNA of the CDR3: TGCAGTGCTAGAGTTGACCCGGGGGGGAGCTCCTACAATGAGCAGTTCTTC. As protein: CSARVDPGGSSYNEQFF.

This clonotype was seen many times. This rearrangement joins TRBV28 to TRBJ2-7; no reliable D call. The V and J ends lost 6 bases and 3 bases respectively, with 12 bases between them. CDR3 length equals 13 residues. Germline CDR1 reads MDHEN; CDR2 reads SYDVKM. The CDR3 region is CASSSSPSYEQYF. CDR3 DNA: TGTGCCAGCAGCTCAAGCCCGAGCTACGAGCAGTACTTC. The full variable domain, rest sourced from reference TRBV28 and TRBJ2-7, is DVKVTQSSRYLVKRTGEKVFLECVQDMDHENMFWYRQDPGLGLRLIYFSYDVKMKEKGDIPEGYSVSREKKERFSLILESASTNQTSMYLCASSSSPSYEQYFGPGTRLTVT.

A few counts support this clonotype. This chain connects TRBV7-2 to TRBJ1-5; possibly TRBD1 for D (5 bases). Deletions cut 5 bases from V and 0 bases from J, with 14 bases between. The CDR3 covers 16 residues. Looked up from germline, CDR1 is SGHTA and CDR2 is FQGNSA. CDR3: CASSQGSRNSNQPQHF. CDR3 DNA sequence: TGTGCCAGCAGCCAGGGATCTAGGAATAGCAATCAGCCCCAGCATTTT.

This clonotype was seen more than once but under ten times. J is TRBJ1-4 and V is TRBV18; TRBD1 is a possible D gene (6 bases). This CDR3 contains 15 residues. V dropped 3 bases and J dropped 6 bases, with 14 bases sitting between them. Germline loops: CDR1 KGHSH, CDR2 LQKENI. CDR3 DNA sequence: TGTGCCAGCTCACCGAACAGGGAATGGGATGAAAAACTGTTTTTT. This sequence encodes CASSPNREWDEKLFF.

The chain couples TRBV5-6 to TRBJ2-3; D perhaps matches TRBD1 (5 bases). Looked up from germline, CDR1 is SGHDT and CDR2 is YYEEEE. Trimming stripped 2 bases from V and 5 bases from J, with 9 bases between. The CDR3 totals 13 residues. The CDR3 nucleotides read TGTGCCAGCAGCTTAAAAGGGGAAGATACGCAGTATTTT. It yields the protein CASSLKGEDTQYF.

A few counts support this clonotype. The CDR3 is CASSAGTENSPLHF. For the CDR3, the DNA is TGTGCCAGCAGCGCAGGGACCGAAAATTCACCCCTCCACTTT. V and J are TRBV11-3 and TRBJ1-6; D may be TRBD1 (5 bases). Germline V gene sequence: CDR1 SGHNT, CDR2 YENEEA. The CDR3 has 14 residues. Trimming removed 5 bases from V and 7 bases from J, with 12 bases in between.